There are many counts of the clone carrying this T cell receptor beta chain. Its specificity is not known. The CDR3 totals 15 residues. The junction had 8 bases not matched to a gene; V was cut back by 7 bases and J by 3 bases. Germline loops: CDR1 SNHLY, CDR2 FYNNEI. One entry per CDR3 protein results from TCRdb running MiXCR on the 5' RACE reads. Altogether roughly 30,000 distinct CDR3 sequences are present, roughly 5% being singletons, with the ten largest covering 6% to 6.5%. The entry originates in a study of early T cells in non-severe SARS-CoV-2 infection. Regarding the study as a whole: Clonotype matching in VDJdb favored anti-spike CD8 responses and did not capture private and CD4 specificities.

The clonotype comes from an adult who was a healthcare worker with PCR-confirmed SARS-CoV-2 infection or an uninfected control (not recorded which). Sequencing used whole blood. V gene TRBV2 combines with J gene TRBJ2-1; 8 positions agree with TRBD1. CDR3 nucleotides: TGTGCCAGCACCAGGGACAGGCGGATCTACAATGAGCAGTTCTTC. Protein: CASTRDRRIYNEQFF.